This T cell receptor (beta chain) was captured in a study of T cell changes during pregnancy in multiple sclerosis. Clones were sequenced by immunoSEQ multiplex PCR, and TCRdb holds only the in-frame ones, with some missing. Among approximately 72,000 clones listed, 92% were seen once. The CDR3 extends over 15 amino acids. V lost 1 base and J 4 bases, leaving 13 bases between the germline ends. The V gene's germline CDR1 is MNHNS and CDR2 SASEGT. This TCR came from a female donor in good health, enrolled as a control in a pregnancy study. The sequences come from peripheral blood, collected in the first trimester of pregnancy. The chain is built from TRBV6-1 and TRBJ1-2; D gene uncertain. The CDR3 reads CASSEGWASGYGYTF. CDR3 DNA sequence: TGTGCCAGCAGTGAAGGTTGGGCATCCGGCTATGGCTACACCTTC.